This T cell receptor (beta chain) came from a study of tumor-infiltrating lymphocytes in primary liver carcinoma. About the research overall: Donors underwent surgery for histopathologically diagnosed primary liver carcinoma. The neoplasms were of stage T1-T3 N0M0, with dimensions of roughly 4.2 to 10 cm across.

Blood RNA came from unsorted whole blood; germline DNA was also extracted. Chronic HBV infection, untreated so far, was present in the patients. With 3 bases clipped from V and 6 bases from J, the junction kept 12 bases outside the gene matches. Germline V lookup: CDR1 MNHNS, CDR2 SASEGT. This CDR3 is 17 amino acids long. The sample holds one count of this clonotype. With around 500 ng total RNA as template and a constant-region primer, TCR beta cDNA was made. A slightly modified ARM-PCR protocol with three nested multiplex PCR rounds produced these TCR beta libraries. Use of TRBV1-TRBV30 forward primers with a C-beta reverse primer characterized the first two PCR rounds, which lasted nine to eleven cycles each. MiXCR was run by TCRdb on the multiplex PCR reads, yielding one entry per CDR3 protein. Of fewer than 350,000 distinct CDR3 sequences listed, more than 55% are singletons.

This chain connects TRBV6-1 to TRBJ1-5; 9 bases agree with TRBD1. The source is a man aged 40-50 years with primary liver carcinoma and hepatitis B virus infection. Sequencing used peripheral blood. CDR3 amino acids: CASSEEYRGLGSQPQHF. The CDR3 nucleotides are TGTGCCAGCAGTGAGGAATACAGGGGGCTGGGCAGTCAGCCCCAGCATTTT.